Listed here is a single T cell receptor beta chain. The antigen this receptor binds is unknown. The cohort was made up of around 720 healthy bone marrow donors. All cohort members were sampled while nominally healthy, although unrecorded immune exposures were likely present. The donor tested CMV seronegative and was one of the 352 seronegative cohort members. Each donor provided a peripheral blood sample, and peripheral blood mononuclear cells were used for TCR beta sequencing. Genomic DNA was extracted from the blood cell samples with the Qiagen DNeasy Blood Extraction Kit. This specimen comes from a study of cytomegalovirus exposure and HLA in healthy donors (TCRdb year 2017). Notes on the research overall: An earlier analysis of roughly 610 of the donors reported approximately 260 Gb of sequence data and 95 million to 130 million unique TCR beta sequences obtained from approximately 180 million T cells. Approximately 310 gigabases of sequencing data and approximately 85 million unique TCR sequences were included in an early release covering several hundred HLA-typed donors. Among the approximately 430 genotyped donors, approximately 77% belonged to the genetic ancestry cluster associated with self-reported Caucasian donors. The study aimed to test whether cataloging public T cell receptors could reveal signatures of past pathogen exposure. The study profiled the T cell repertoires of hundreds of subjects by immunosequencing and related them to cytomegalovirus serostatus. Besides the first cohort of under 700 subjects, a separate validation cohort made up of around 120 different subjects was used. To predict cytomegalovirus infection status, the study combined high-throughput TCR immunosequencing, statistical association of individual TCRs with disease status, and machine learning. To study patterns of TCR occurrence, a later analysis re-analyzed previously published TCR beta repertoires from around 700 donors and added high-resolution HLA genotyping. In the later analysis, no new phenotypic data were used to find candidate immune exposures; instead, reliance was placed on TCR beta sequences and their occurrence across donors. An earlier analysis of around 580 of the donors used high-throughput TCR beta sequencing to judge whether each TCR beta V gene segment behaved as functional or pseudogenic. Donor age, sex, ethnicity and CMV serostatus were compiled alongside the repertoire data. A later genetic analysis used genome-wide SNP genotypes for about 65% of the 666 donors, treating that subset as a discovery cohort. Every repertoire in the discovery cohort had been generated on one and the same sequencing platform. HLA typing included class I and class II loci at four-digit resolution. Typing coverage differed by locus: A, B, C, DRB1 and DQB1 were typed in about 620-640 donors, DQA1 in about 500, DPA1 in some 600, and DPB1 in roughly 450. Roughly five DR-DQ haplotypes were handled as single units for association and clustering because linkage in the cohort was strong. Among about 410 genotyped donors of the cohort, an average of about 240,000 unique TCR beta nucleotide sequences was sequenced per donor, of which roughly 17% were non-productive. Results the study describes overall, beyond this receptor: The classifier was reported to diagnose cytomegalovirus status with high specificity and sensitivity in both the original and validation cohorts. Correlated functional status among segregating V segments might be attributable to linkage disequilibrium, but an unknown experimental factor could not be ruled out. A few of the identified cytomegalovirus-associated TCR beta chains were confirmed in vitro to be specific for cytomegalovirus antigens. The authors suggested that the approach could potentially be generalized to other disease states and immunological phenotypes. A cluster of highly shared sequence variants was judged likely to represent a technical artifact of the sequencing pipeline. The study listed 164 TCR beta chains as associated with cytomegalovirus. Specific HLA alleles were associated with over 15,000 TCR beta sequences at a false discovery rate of 0.05 in a later analysis. A later analysis found that HLA-associated TCR beta chains were more clonally expanded and had lower generation probabilities than equally common non-associated chains. In an earlier analysis of 450 to 750 of the donors, most TCR beta V segments appeared in productive rearrangements about 90% or about 30% of the time, broadly matching IMGT annotations. When HLA alleles, especially DR and DQ, strongly co-occurred, TCR associations were difficult to assign to individual alleles. In a later analysis, several top co-occurrence clusters were reported to appear linked to parvovirus B19, influenza, CMV and Epstein-Barr virus. In a later genetic analysis, a missense DCLRE1C variant was associated with V-gene and J-gene trimming of TCR beta chains, and the association was replicated in an independent cohort. According to a later analysis, TCR association rates differed among HLA loci, with DRB1 alleles showing the most associated TCRs and HLA-C alleles showing the fewest. In this cohort, only TCR beta chains were sequenced, and detectable features were limited by the absence of alpha or paired-chain data. While some public TCRs were present in many individuals, most TCR sequences turned up only very rarely across donors. Some IMGT-functional V segments, including TRBV6-2 and TRBV6-3, could not be distinguished by the 87-base-pair reads and were therefore excluded. The only immune exposure information available for the cohort was CMV serostatus. A further reported finding was that TCR beta sequences accurately predicted the HLA-A and HLA-B alleles for most subjects in the first cohort. Compared with the roughly 720-donor mean, donors in an Asian-associated ancestry cluster had fewer N-insertions in productive TCRs, according to a later genetic analysis. According to a later analysis, most CMV-associated TCR beta chains appeared to be HLA-restricted, and the HLA associations seemed to be driven largely by CMV exposure. Presence/absence analyses assumed roughly uniform sequencing depth across donors, an assumption that may not hold. The earlier analysis of a few hundred of the donors excluded fewer than 20 rarely observed V segments, including chromosome 9 orphons, because counts were too low. Because HLA typing was unavailable for some donors at each locus, only the typed subset was used in association tests.

The method was the immunoSEQ multiplex PCR assay. The multiplex PCR relied on a mix of 60 forward primers for TCR Vbeta segments and 13 reverse primers for TCR Jbeta segments. The CDR3 region of rearranged TCR beta genes was amplified from genomic DNA with a multiplex PCR assay. The Illumina HiSeq System was used to sequence the amplified TCR beta libraries as 87-base-pair reads. Under the source paper's analysis protocol: Across the 600 to 700 repertoires, a later analysis counted 60 million to 90 million unique TCR beta chains, 9.5 million to 13 million of which were shared by at least two donors. To remove PCR and sequencing errors, raw reads were error-corrected and collapsed into unique sequences using a nearest-neighbor algorithm that merged closely related sequences. To assign V, D and J gene segments, CDR3 sequences were aligned to IMGT reference sequences. For a sequence to be retained, a match of at least six nucleotides was required to both a V gene segment and a J gene segment. A rearrangement counted as productive if the CDR3 had no stop codons and remained in frame with V and J, and every other rearrangement counted as non-productive. CDR3 was defined by IMGT convention, running from the second conserved V-encoded cysteine to the conserved J-encoded phenylalanine. The earlier analysis of about 610 of the donors excluded any sequence lacking an unambiguous match to a single V gene segment. An earlier analysis of over 450 of the donors classified V segments as functional when productive rearrangements were above 56.7% and as segregating when the standard deviation between donors was above 5%. A statistical classification framework was built to diagnose cytomegalovirus status from the catalog of TCR beta chain sequences. In a later analysis, TCR nucleotide sequences were compared against IMGT/GENE-DB human TR gene sequences so that V and J genes could be assigned. The TCRdist pipeline was used in a later analysis to assign CDR3 sequences and most-parsimonious VDJ recombination scenarios. In a later analysis, each TCR beta chain was defined by its CDR3 amino acid sequence together with its V-gene family, and reads without a unique V-gene family were excluded. A later analysis removed over 500 highly shared, low-generation-probability nucleotide sequences to deal with suspected cross-contamination and a sequencing artifact. For each public chain, a later analysis derived a clonal expansion index from normalized ranks of inferred template counts within each repertoire. In a later analysis, generation probabilities were computed using a VDJ recombination model fitted to out-of-frame rearrangements, and the results were checked against IGoR. In a later analysis, hypergeometric tests were used to score TCR-TCR, TCR-HLA and TCR-CMV co-occurrence, with a repertoire-size bias correction applied to TCR pairs. False discovery rates were estimated in a later analysis by permuting HLA or CMV assignments 20 times. In a later analysis, co-occurring TCRs were grouped using DBSCAN, and TCRdist sequence similarity was added for clustering within HLA-allele-positive subsets. Repertoires with fewer than 30,000 or more than 120,000 public chains were left out of co-occurrence clustering, as were roughly five repertoires with anomalous nucleotide sharing. Not all clones reach the TCRdb copy of this immuneACCESS table, which keeps in-frame sequences only. Checked studies attribute under half of the gap to unresolved V genes and leave the rest unexplained. That table supplies the V and J calls and clone size; D and trimming were determined from the DNA. The sample table on file contains approximately 190,000 clones. Of the sample, approximately 6.5% falls within the top ten clones.

V loses 4 bases at its end and J loses 0 bases; junction bases beyond the gene matches: 5. The germline V gene (reference sequence) gives CDR1 as LNHDA and CDR2 as SQIVND. Counted from cysteine to phenylalanine, this CDR3 has 15 amino acids. Just the 45-base CDR3 DNA is kept, in frame starting at base 1. The sample consisted of PBMCs. The receptor's source is a man in his thirties or forties in good health and CMV-seronegative. Recombination linked TRBV19 to TRBJ1-1; 7 central nucleotides agree with TRBD1. The CDR3 sequence is CASSKTGALNTEAFF. The sequenced DNA: TGTGCCAGTAGTAAAACAGGGGCGTTGAACACTGAAGCTTTCTTT.